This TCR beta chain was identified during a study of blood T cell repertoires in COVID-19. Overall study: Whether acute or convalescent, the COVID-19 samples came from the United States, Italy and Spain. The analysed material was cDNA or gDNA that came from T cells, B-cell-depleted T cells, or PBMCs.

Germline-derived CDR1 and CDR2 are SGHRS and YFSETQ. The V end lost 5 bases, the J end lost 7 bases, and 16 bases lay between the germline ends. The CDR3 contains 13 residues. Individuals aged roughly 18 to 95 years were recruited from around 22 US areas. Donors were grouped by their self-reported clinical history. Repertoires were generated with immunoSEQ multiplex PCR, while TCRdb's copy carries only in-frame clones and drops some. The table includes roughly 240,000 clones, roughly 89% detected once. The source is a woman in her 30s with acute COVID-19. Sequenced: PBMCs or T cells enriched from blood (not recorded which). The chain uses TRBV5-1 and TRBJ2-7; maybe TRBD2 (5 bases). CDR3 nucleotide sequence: TGCGCCAGCAGTACATTAGAGGGCAGGGAGCAGTACTTC. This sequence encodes CASSTLEGREQYF.